These 15 T cell receptor beta chains came from one sample sequenced in a study of response to subunit inactivated influenza vaccine. In TCRdb, the RT-PCR reads were re-called with MiXCR into one record per CDR3 protein. The repertoire holds about 780,000 distinct CDR3 sequences, with around 18% as singletons. Sequenced here: PBMCs from blood, sampled more than 4 days after vaccination. The receptors shown here come from a man aged 50 to 59 who received an inactivated influenza vaccine.

The chain carries TRBV7-9 and TRBJ1-2; D possibly corresponds to TRBD1 (6 bases). In germline, CDR1 is SEHNR, CDR2 FQNEAQ (reference sequence). The CDR3 loop spans 11 amino acids. Trimming shortened V by 9 bases and J by 6 bases, and 11 bases separated the two germline ends. The CDR3 spells CASKQGNGYTF. DNA of the CDR3: TGTGCCAGTAAACAGGGAAATGGCTACACCTTC.

The chain joins TRBV7-2 to TRBJ2-7; TRBD2 might be the D (6 bases). V was clipped by 0 bases and J by 6 bases, with 21 bases between them. The CDR3 extends over 17 amino acids. In germline, CDR1 is SGHTA, CDR2 FQGNSA. The CDR3 DNA reads TGTGCCAGCAGCTTAGCAGTAGTGAGCGGGTGGGCCTCCGAGCAGTACTTC. This translates into CASSLAVVSGWASEQYF.

The rearrangement joins TRBV6-5 to TRBJ2-7; D unclear. Trimming shortened V by 0 bases and J by 2 bases, and 11 bases separated the two germline ends. Germline CDR1 MNHEY, CDR2 SVGAGI. This CDR3 is built from 15 residues. DNA of the CDR3: TGTGCCAGCAGTTACTCGAGCGTCGGAACCTACGAGCAGTACTTC. Translated, it gives CASSYSSVGTYEQYF.

The chain employs TRBV28 and TRBJ2-2, with TRBD2 matching 7 bases. This CDR3 region has 19 residues. From germline, CDR1 is MDHEN and CDR2 SYDVKM. Losses at the gene ends were 1 base for V and 3 bases for J; bases not matched to a gene: 14. CDR3: CASSLLGVAGTSYTGELFF. As DNA, the CDR3 is TGTGCCAGCAGTTTATTAGGAGTAGCGGGTACTTCTTACACCGGGGAGCTGTTTTTT.

This chain uses TRBV20-1 with TRBJ1-5, with D possibly TRBD1 on 5 matching bases. The CDR3 runs to 13 residues. CDR1 is DFQATT and CDR2 is SNEGSKA in the germline V gene (reference sequence). Trimming shortened V by 6 bases and J by 1 base, and 10 bases separated the two germline ends. The CDR3 spells CSADKGSNQPQHF. In DNA, the CDR3 is TGCAGTGCCGACAAGGGGAGCAATCAGCCCCAGCATTTT.

The chain combines TRBV6-2 or TRBV6-3 with TRBJ2-2, with D maybe TRBD2 (6 bases). Germline CDR1 is MNHEY and CDR2 is SVGEGT. Deletions cut 6 bases from V and 4 bases from J, with 12 bases between. This CDR3 comprises 14 residues. CDR3 sequence: CASSRGLPTGELFF. As DNA, the CDR3 is TGTGCCAGCAGCCGGGGACTGCCCACCGGGGAGCTGTTTTTT.

V gene TRBV20-1 combines with J gene TRBJ1-2; 9 bases line up with TRBD1. Unmatched junction bases numbered 9, after V lost 4 bases and J lost 6 bases. Germline V gene lookup returns CDR1 DFQATT and CDR2 SNEGSKA (reference sequence). CDR3 length: 14 residues. The CDR3 sequence: CSATQGQGVNGYTF. CDR3 bases: TGCAGTGCTACCCAGGGACAGGGTGTTAATGGCTACACCTTC.

This clonotype turned up a few times. This rearrangement joins TRBV9 to TRBJ2-5; the match to TRBD2 covers 8 bases. In germline, CDR1 is SGDLS, CDR2 YYNGEE. CDR3 length: 15 amino acids. The V segment lost 0 bases and the J segment 5 bases; nucleotides outside the gene matches: 6. CDR3 bases: TGTGCCAGCAGCGTAGAGGGACTAGTGGTGGAGACCCAGTACTTC. Its translation is CASSVEGLVVETQYF.

This clonotype was counted ten times or more. The V call is TRBV25-1, the J call TRBJ2-7; D could derive from TRBD1 or TRBD2 (5 bases each). The V gene lost 4 bases and the J gene lost 4 bases, with 23 bases spanning the gap. The CDR3 sequence is 17 residues long. Looked up from germline, CDR1 is MGHDK and CDR2 is SYGVNS. In DNA form, the CDR3 reads TGTGCCAGCAGTGCCAGGATCGGGCAGGGTCCGGGATACGAGCAGTACTTC. Amino acids: CASSARIGQGPGYEQYF.

This clonotype was picked up many times. The chain recombines TRBV6-2 or TRBV6-3 with TRBJ2-2; a possible D gene is TRBD2 (6 bases). The CDR3 contains 14 residues. The V and J ends lost 5 bases and 7 bases respectively, with 14 bases between them. Germline V CDR1 and CDR2: MNHEY, SVGEGT. The CDR3 coding sequence is TGTGCCAGCAGTGTCCTTAAGGGAGGCGGGGAGCTGTTTTTT. It specifies CASSVLKGGGELFF.

The chain recombines TRBV11-2 with TRBJ2-3; D is perhaps TRBD1 (5 bases). Germline V lookup: CDR1 SGHAT, CDR2 FQNNGV. This CDR3 spans 16 amino acids. Trimming stripped 5 bases from V and 2 bases from J, with 17 bases between. The DNA for the CDR3 is TGTGCCAGCAGCCTTAAGTGGCAGGGCGTCACAGATACGCAGTATTTT. It is translated as CASSLKWQGVTDTQYF.

In this sample, this clonotype turned up many times. The V gene is TRBV29-1, the J gene TRBJ2-5, with 7 bases aligning to TRBD2. The germline V gene encodes CDR1 SQVTM and CDR2 ANQGSEA. The CDR3 sequence is 12 residues long. V shed 6 bases and J 5 bases; nucleotides not matched to a gene: 6. The CDR3 reads CSVGGFRETQYF. The CDR3 DNA reads TGCAGCGTGGGAGGGTTCCGGGAGACCCAGTACTTC. The variable domain in full, with the rest retrieved from reference TRBV29-1 and TRBJ2-5, is SAVISQKPSRDICQRGTSLTIQCQVDSQVTMMFWYRQQPGQSLTLIATANQGSEATYESGFVIDKFPISRPNLTFSTLTVSNMSPEDSSIYLCSVGGFRETQYFGPGTRLLVL.

In its sample, this clonotype was seen a few times. The V call is TRBV7-2, the J call TRBJ2-2; D is uncertain. CDR1 and CDR2 (germline): SGHTA, FQGNSA. Trimming removed 5 bases from V and 4 bases from J, with 11 bases in between. The CDR3 runs to 14 residues. The chain's CDR3 is CASSPDVGTGELFF. CDR3 coding DNA: TGTGCCAGCAGCCCGGACGTAGGCACCGGGGAGCTGTTTTTT.

The table lists this clonotype with many counts. The chain uses TRBV20-1 and TRBJ2-1, with D hard to call. Germline V CDR1 and CDR2: DFQATT, SNEGSKA (reference sequence). The CDR3 loop spans 11 amino acids. Trimming stripped 3 bases from V and 4 bases from J, with 4 bases between. The CDR3 reads CSASAYNEQFF. DNA for the CDR3: TGCAGTGCTAGCGCGTACAATGAGCAGTTCTTC.

This clonotype showed up just a few times. The rearrangement links TRBV20-1 to TRBJ2-7; a possible D gene is TRBD2 (5 bases). Germline-derived CDR1 and CDR2 are DFQATT and SNEGSKA (reference sequence). The V end lost 5 bases, the J end lost 4 bases, and 18 bases lay between the germline ends. The CDR3 covers 14 residues. The CDR3 region has the DNA TGCAGTGCTCCCGACTACGAAAGTATTTACGAGCAGTACTTC. It codes for CSAPDYESIYEQYF.